This T cell receptor (beta chain) was profiled in a study of T cells in Graves' hyperthyroidism and ophthalmopathy. Ophthalmopathy patients all had a Clinical Activity Score of at least 3, a NOSPECS grade of at least 4 and disease under 3 months old. Clinical symptoms, serum thyroxine and TRAb, thyroid ultrasound and orbital computed tomography were used for the diagnoses. There are many counts of this clonotype. Germline CDR1 reads SGDLS; CDR2 reads YYNGEE. Deletions cut 0 bases from V and 0 bases from J, with 12 bases between. This CDR3 comprises 16 residues. TCR beta CDR3 region amplification was performed from RNA transcripts. The TCR CDR3 was amplified in a first-round RT-PCR using the HTBI primer set. From the multiplex PCR reads, TCRdb called clonotypes with MiXCR, one entry per CDR3 protein. Counted here are a few hundred thousand distinct CDR3 sequences, approximately 14% occurring once; the ten biggest clones make up about a third.

Sequencing was done on a sample of blood. The rearrangement joins TRBV9 to TRBJ1-2; D remains ambiguous. This sequence was found in a woman in her thirties or forties with Graves' ophthalmopathy. The CDR3 sequence is CASSVEAGRPNYGYTF. The CDR3 DNA sequence: TGTGCCAGCAGCGTAGAGGCCGGCAGGCCTAACTATGGCTACACCTTC.